The 26 T cell receptor beta chains below all came from one sample that was sequenced in a study of blood T cell repertoires in COVID-19. Profiled with immunoSEQ multiplex PCR; TCRdb holds only in-frame clones, not every one. The table lists a few hundred thousand clones, about 87% of them singletons. Sequencing used PBMCs or T cells enriched from blood (not recorded which). The receptor source for this set is a man aged 25 to 40 who had recovered from COVID-19.

This rearrangement joins TRBV4-3 to TRBJ1-3, with TRBD1 matching 7 bases. The CDR3 has 16 amino acids. From germline, CDR1 is LGHNA and CDR2 YSLEER. V lost 0 bases and J lost 4; bases outside the gene matches: 6. Here the CDR3 DNA reads TGCGCCAGCAGCCAAGATCGCCGGACAGGAGGAAACACCATATATTTT. It yields the protein CASSQDRRTGGNTIYF.

The chain couples TRBV7-2 to TRBJ2-3; 13 bases fit TRBD2. This CDR3 has 19 residues. Germline V gives CDR1 SGHTA, CDR2 FQGNSA. Unmatched junction bases numbered 17, after V lost 7 bases and J lost 4 bases. The CDR3 loop is CASIRRILAGGRGADTQYF. The CDR3 coding sequence is TGTGCCAGCATACGCCGGATACTAGCGGGGGGGAGAGGCGCAGATACGCAGTATTTT.

In this sample, this clone turned up once. V and J are TRBV27 and TRBJ1-2; 8 positions match TRBD1. CDR1 is MNHEY and CDR2 is SMNVEV in the germline V gene (reference sequence). V was pared by 0 bases and J by 11 bases, with 5 bases of the junction left unmatched. The CDR3 totals 13 residues. Here the CDR3 DNA reads TGTGCCAGCAGTTTATCCGACAGGGGTATATACACCTTC. Protein product: CASSLSDRGIYTF.

The chain couples TRBV27 to TRBJ2-7; 8 bases line up with TRBD1. The CDR3 length is 15 residues. Germline values: CDR1 MNHEY, CDR2 SMNVEV (reference sequence). The V segment lost 6 bases and the J segment 3 bases; nucleotides outside the gene matches: 10. CDR3 bases: TGTGCCAGCAGGTCCGACAGGGGCTGGGTCTACGAGCAGTACTTC. As protein: CASRSDRGWVYEQYF.

The V and J genes are TRBV4-1 and TRBJ2-7; TRBD1 might be the D (5 bases). The CDR3 covers 16 residues. V was shortened by 2 bases and J by 0 bases, with 14 bases between the two germline ends. Germline-derived CDR1 and CDR2 are MGHRA and YSYEKL. The CDR3 protein is CASSQLSREPSYEQYF. CDR3 nucleotide sequence: TGCGCCAGCAGCCAATTATCCAGGGAACCCTCCTACGAGCAGTACTTC.

This clone was observed a few times. This sample includes further DNA sequences coding for the same CDR3. V usage is TRBV6-2 or TRBV6-3 and J usage is TRBJ1-5, with D possibly matching TRBD1 (5 bases). Trimming left V 2 bases short and J 4 bases short, with 6 bases between. Germline assignment: CDR1 MNHEY and CDR2 SVGEGT. This CDR3 region has 13 residues. CDR3 nucleotide sequence: TGTGCCAGCAGTTACCAGGGAAATCAGCCCCAGCATTTT. Translated, it gives CASSYQGNQPQHF.

This clone appeared once. The chain is built from TRBV6-6 and TRBJ1-1, with 7 bases identical to TRBD1. The length of the CDR3 is 17 residues. V was pared by 5 bases and J by 0 bases, with 12 bases of the junction left unmatched. Germline CDR1 MNHNY, CDR2 SVGAGI (reference sequence). The CDR3 nucleotides read TGTGCCAGCAGTCTCACGACAGGGAAACTAATGAACACTGAAGCTTTCTTT. Translated, it gives CASSLTTGKLMNTEAFF.

V is TRBV15 and J is TRBJ1-2; D not certain. Per germline, CDR1 LNHNV and CDR2 YYDKDF (reference sequence). This CDR3 is 16 amino acids long. The V end lost 1 base, the J end lost 7 bases, and 19 bases lay between the germline ends. The CDR3 loop is CATSRVPPQVFLGYTF. CDR3 in DNA: TGTGCCACCAGCAGAGTTCCACCGCAGGTATTCCTTGGCTACACCTTC.

The chain employs TRBV4-3 and TRBJ1-6; 9 bases line up with TRBD1. The germline gives CDR1 LGHNA, CDR2 YSLEER. V was pared by 0 bases and J by 9 bases, with 3 bases of the junction left unmatched. This CDR3 region has 15 residues. Written as DNA, the CDR3 is TGCGCCAGCAGCCAAGACCGGGACAGGGTTTCACCCCTCCACTTT. It specifies CASSQDRDRVSPLHF.

This chain uses TRBV7-9 with TRBJ1-2; D ambiguous. Deletions cut 1 base from V and 8 bases from J, with 5 bases between. This CDR3 contains 11 residues. Looked up from germline, CDR1 is SEHNR and CDR2 is FQNEAQ (reference sequence). The CDR3, as DNA: TGTGCCAGCAGCTTAGAGAGAGGCTACACCTTC. Its protein is CASSLERGYTF.

Here the CDR3 reads CASRTPGTVDGYTF. The CDR3 DNA is TGTGCCAGCAGGACCCCTGGGACAGTCGATGGCTACACCTTC. This chain joins TRBV6-5 and TRBJ1-2; 7 bases are a match to TRBD1. J was trimmed by 6 bases and V by 6 bases; bases with no gene match: 10. The CDR3 length is 14 residues. Germline CDR1 and CDR2: MNHEY and SVGAGI.

This clone was seen just once. This chain joins TRBV25-1 and TRBJ1-6, with 9 bases aligning to TRBD1. There are 15 residues in the CDR3. Germline V gene lookup returns CDR1 MGHDK and CDR2 SYGVNS. V dropped 2 bases and J dropped 11; count of bases not matched to a gene: 7. CDR3 in DNA: TGTGCCAGCAGTGAAACCTTGACAGGGGGGGCACCCCTCCACTTT. Translated: CASSETLTGGAPLHF.

This clone has only a few counts. The chain joins TRBV5-6 to TRBJ2-5; 7 nucleotides agree with TRBD2. V was pared by 1 base and J by 1 base, with 4 bases of the junction left unmatched. CDR3 length: 15 residues. In germline, CDR1 is SGHDT, CDR2 YYEEEE. The CDR3 DNA reads TGTGCCAGCAGCTTGCGGGACTACTTCCAAGAGACCCAGTACTTC. The encoded protein is CASSLRDYFQETQYF. The entire variable domain, with the rest obtained from reference TRBV5-6 and TRBJ2-5, is as follows: DAGVTQSPTHLIKTRGQQVTLRCSPKSGHDTVSWYQQALGQGPQFIFQYYEEEERQRGNFPDRFSGHQFPNYSSELNVNALLLGDSALYLCASSLRDYFQETQYFGPGTRLLVL.

The V call is TRBV6-5, the J call TRBJ1-6, with 11 bases matching TRBD1. Germline-derived CDR1 and CDR2 are MNHEY and SVGAGI. The CDR3 runs 15 residues. The trim removed 7 bases at V and 9 bases at J, leaving 8 bases unmatched. The CDR3 DNA follows: TGTGCCAGCACCACCGGGACAGGGGGTGTTTCACCCCTCCACTTT. Protein: CASTTGTGGVSPLHF.

J is TRBJ1-4 and V is TRBV18; 8 nucleotides line up with TRBD1. The ends lost 4 bases at V and 8 bases at J; junction bases unmatched: 6. Germline CDR1 reads KGHSH; CDR2 reads LQKENI. The CDR3 consists of 14 residues. CDR3 residues: CASSRTGGREKLFF. CDR3 nucleotide sequence: TGTGCCAGCTCACGCACAGGGGGTCGAGAAAAACTGTTTTTT.

The rearrangement joins TRBV6-5 to TRBJ1-2, with D possibly matching TRBD1 (5 bases). CDR1 MNHEY and CDR2 SVGAGI come from the germline V gene. Trimming cost V 6 bases and J 3 bases, with 5 bases left between them. This CDR3 region has 11 residues. CDR3 loop: CASRGDYGYTF. The CDR3 nucleotides are TGTGCCAGCAGAGGGGACTATGGCTACACCTTC.

This chain links TRBV11-2 with TRBJ2-2; D possibly corresponds to TRBD1 (6 bases). Germline V gene sequence: CDR1 SGHAT, CDR2 FQNNGV. The CDR3 has 11 residues. V dropped 0 bases and J dropped 15 bases, with 8 bases sitting between them. CDR3 sequence (DNA): TGTGCCAGCAGCTTAGAACAGGGAATGTTTTTT. Encoded protein: CASSLEQGMFF.

V is TRBV6-5 and J is TRBJ1-2; TRBD1 matches at 8 bases. Germline V gene lookup returns CDR1 MNHEY and CDR2 SVGAGI. V lost 2 bases, J lost 1 base, and 6 bases stayed unmatched. This CDR3 has 16 residues. This CDR3 reads CASSYGTGQLNYGYTF. The CDR3 region has the DNA TGTGCCAGCAGTTACGGGACAGGACAACTTAACTATGGCTACACCTTC.

The chain joins TRBV5-6 to TRBJ2-3, with TRBD1 matching 9 bases. The CDR3 length is 18 residues. V shed 4 bases and J 1 base; nucleotides not matched to a gene: 13. Per the germline V gene, CDR1 is SGHDT and CDR2 is YYEEEE. CDR3 in amino acids: CASSPTGGLYAGTDTQYF. CDR3 nucleotide sequence: TGTGCCAGCAGCCCTACAGGGGGCCTTTATGCAGGCACAGATACGCAGTATTTT.

This clone was seen once. The chain is built from TRBV11-2 and TRBJ2-2; TRBD2 is a possible D gene (7 bases). Germline V gene data show CDR1 as SGHAT and CDR2 as FQNNGV. With 4 bases removed from V and 6 bases from J, the gap between germline ends came to 9 bases. The CDR3 extends over 13 amino acids. CDR3 DNA: TGTGCCAGCAGCTGGGAGGGGGCCGGGGAGCTGTTTTTT. Protein: CASSWEGAGELFF.

V usage is TRBV6-2 or TRBV6-3 and J usage is TRBJ2-5; TRBD2 matches at 10 bases. The CDR3 sequence is 16 residues long. Per germline, CDR1 MNHEY and CDR2 SVGEGT. The trim removed 5 bases at V and 1 base at J, leaving 7 bases unmatched. The DNA of the CDR3 is TGTGCCAGCAGTCCCGGACTAGCGGTTTCCCAAGAGACCCAGTACTTC. Protein product: CASSPGLAVSQETQYF.

The chain joins TRBV5-1 to TRBJ1-4; perhaps TRBD1 as D (5 bases). Trimming shortened V by 4 bases and J by 4 bases, and 11 bases separated the two germline ends. The CDR3 totals 14 residues. The germline CDR1 and CDR2 sequences are SGHRS and YFSETQ. In nucleotides, the CDR3 is TGCGCCAGCAGCCAGGGACTGCTTAATGAAAAACTGTTTTTT. This gives the protein CASSQGLLNEKLFF. The full variable domain, rest sourced from reference TRBV5-1 and TRBJ1-4, is KAGVTQTPRYLIKTRGQQVTLSCSPISGHRSVSWYQQTPGQGLQFLFEYFSETQRNKGNFPGRFSGRQFSNSRSEMNVSTLELGDSALYLCASSQGLLNEKLFFGSGTQLSVL.

V gene TRBV6-5 combines with J gene TRBJ1-4; no clear D. CDR1 is MNHEY and CDR2 is SVGAGI in the germline V gene. Trimming took off 0 bases at V and 5 bases at J, with 10 bases between the two ends. The CDR3 has 15 residues. CDR3 DNA: TGTGCCAGCAGTTACTCGTCTAGAGGAAATGAAAAACTGTTTTTT. Protein product: CASSYSSRGNEKLFF.

V usage is TRBV2 and J usage is TRBJ2-7; a possible D gene is TRBD1 (6 bases). The CDR3 covers 13 residues. V was trimmed by 5 bases and J by 4 bases, leaving 12 bases between them. Germline V gives CDR1 SNHLY, CDR2 FYNNEI. In DNA, the CDR3 is TGTGCCAGCAGTAGGACAGTTTTATACGAGCAGTACTTC. The encoded protein is CASSRTVLYEQYF.

This clone appeared a few times. The genes are TRBV5-6 and TRBJ1-5; TRBD1 might be the D (5 bases). With 2 bases removed from V and 4 bases from J, the gap between germline ends came to 19 bases. Germline V gene data show CDR1 as SGHDT and CDR2 as YYEEEE. The CDR3 covers 17 residues. The CDR3 protein is CASSFRSAKGQNQPQHF. The DNA of the CDR3 is TGTGCCAGCAGCTTCCGTTCGGCAAAGGGGCAGAATCAGCCCCAGCATTTT.

The chain carries TRBV3-1 (or the pseudogene TRBV3-2) and TRBJ1-2, with D maybe TRBD1 (6 bases). Germline V gives CDR1 LGHDT, CDR2 YNNKEL (reference sequence). The CDR3 spans 13 residues. Deletions cut 4 bases from V and 5 bases from J, with 11 bases between. CDR3 protein: CASSPPGTYGYTF. As DNA, the CDR3 is TGTGCCAGCAGCCCCCCCGGGACATATGGCTACACCTTC.